Listed here are 8 T cell receptor beta chains from one sample, sequenced in a study of blood T cell repertoires in COVID-19 (dated by TCRdb to about 2020). Library generation was performed with the immunoSEQ multiplex PCR assay. The clones in this table, taken by TCRdb from immuneACCESS, are in-frame only. Not every clone is retained; where verified, under half of the shortfall comes from an unresolved V gene, and the cause of the rest is unknown. This sample has roughly 230,000 clones in its table, and approximately 84% of those were observed once. Clones ranked in the top ten supply around 4.4% of the sample. The sequencing input was peripheral blood. The receptors come from a man aged 45-65 years with active or convalescent COVID-19.

This clone occurred a few times. This rearrangement joins TRBV2 to TRBJ1-1, with TRBD1 as a possible D gene (5 bases). The germline V gene has CDR1 SNHLY and CDR2 FYNNEI. The length of the CDR3 is 14 residues. Trimming pared 8 bases from V and 2 bases from J, leaving 15 bases between. The CDR3 sequence: CASLLSTANTEAFF. For the CDR3, the DNA is TGTGCCAGCCTACTCTCGACAGCTAACACTGAAGCTTTCTTT.

V usage is TRBV13 and J usage is TRBJ2-7; D may be TRBD1 (5 bases). The CDR3 has 12 residues. The V and J ends lost 5 bases and 7 bases respectively, with 12 bases between them. CDR1 PRHDT and CDR2 FYEKMQ come from the germline V gene (reference sequence). The CDR3 nucleotides are TGTGCCAGCAGCGTACAGGCGAGAGAGCAGTACTTC. Translated, it gives CASSVQAREQYF.

This chain connects TRBV5-1 to TRBJ2-2; TRBD2 might be the D (5 bases). This CDR3 is 15 amino acids long. The germline CDR1 and CDR2 sequences are SGHRS and YFSETQ. Trimming left V 3 bases short and J 6 bases short, with 15 bases between. The CDR3 DNA follows: TGCGCCAGCAGCTCCCTGGGAGCGCATGCCGGGGAGCTGTTTTTT. This codes for CASSSLGAHAGELFF.

This chain uses TRBV29-1 with TRBJ2-6, with D hard to call. The CDR3 is 14 amino acids. Looked up from germline, CDR1 is SQVTM and CDR2 is ANQGSEA. Trimming cost V 5 bases and J 2 bases, with 10 bases left between them. In nucleotides, the CDR3 is TGCAGCGTTACACATCTGGCTGGGGCCAACGTCCTGACTTTC. This sequence encodes CSVTHLAGANVLTF.

The gene calls are TRBV5-1 and TRBJ2-3, with 7 bases aligning to TRBD2. Germline trimming cut 0 bases from V and 6 bases from J; bases unmatched to any gene: 10. From germline, CDR1 is SGHRS and CDR2 YFSETQ. CDR3 length equals 16 residues. DNA of the CDR3: TGCGCCAGCAGCTTGGCTGGACTAGTGGAGGTGGATACGCAGTATTTT. Amino acid sequence: CASSLAGLVEVDTQYF. The entire variable domain, with the rest obtained from reference TRBV5-1 and TRBJ2-3, is as follows: KAGVTQTPRYLIKTRGQQVTLSCSPISGHRSVSWYQQTPGQGLQFLFEYFSETQRNKGNFPGRFSGRQFSNSRSEMNVSTLELGDSALYLCASSLAGLVEVDTQYFGPGTRLTVL.

The chain combines TRBV5-1 with TRBJ2-7; 8 bases match TRBD1. J gave up 2 bases and V 4 bases, and 8 bases lay outside the gene matches. Germline lookup yields CDR1 SGHRS and CDR2 YFSETQ. The CDR3 is made up of 15 amino acids. Here the CDR3 DNA reads TGCGCCAGCAGCGTCGCAGGGGGCGACCCCTACGAGCAGTACTTC. The encoded protein is CASSVAGGDPYEQYF.

The V gene is TRBV11-2, the J gene TRBJ1-1, with 8 bases matching TRBD1. Unmatched junction bases numbered 9, after V lost 4 bases and J lost 2 bases. The length of the CDR3 is 16 residues. Germline loops: CDR1 SGHAT, CDR2 FQNNGV. CDR3 DNA sequence: TGTGCCAGCAGCTCTCCGGGACAGGCGACCAACACTGAAGCTTTCTTT. This codes for CASSSPGQATNTEAFF.

This clone was seen a handful of times. This rearrangement joins TRBV5-1 to TRBJ1-6, with a weak D call TRBD1 (5 bases). Germline-derived CDR1 and CDR2 are SGHRS and YFSETQ. Trimming left V 3 bases short and J 4 bases short, with 8 bases between. The CDR3 is 14 residues long. CDR3 residues: CASSSTDYNSPLHF. The CDR3 DNA is TGCGCCAGCAGCTCGACAGATTATAATTCACCCCTCCACTTT.